This passage covers 2 T cell receptor beta chains from one sample sequenced in a study of blood T cell repertoires in COVID-19. Using immunoSEQ multiplex PCR, the repertoire was profiled, and TCRdb retains in-frame clones only, with some absent. The table lists 150,000 to 200,000 clones, around 86% of them singletons. Input material: peripheral blood. All receptors derive from a woman at least 80 years old in a cohort sampled during active or convalescent COVID-19.

This chain's CDR3 is CASSSVISDNEKLFF. The CDR3 DNA reads TGTGCCAGCAGTAGTGTCATTAGCGACAATGAAAAACTGTTTTTT. This chain links TRBV2 with TRBJ1-4, with D hard to call. The CDR3 consists of 15 residues. The V gene lost 5 bases and the J gene lost 5 bases, with 15 bases spanning the gap. Germline lookup yields CDR1 SNHLY and CDR2 FYNNEI.

Concerning this clone itself: The junction does not match germline at one end; this may be a read error. This sequence joins TRBV7-7 and TRBJ2-2, with 7 bases lining up with TRBD2. CDR1 SSHAT and CDR2 FNYEAQ come from the germline V gene (reference sequence). The CDR3 runs 15 residues. The CDR3 loop is CASRPGLRTSGELFF. DNA of the CDR3: TGTGCTAGCAGACCGGGACTACGTACCTCCGGGGAGCTGTTTTTT.